The source of this T cell receptor beta chain is a study of ipilimumab plus nivolumab after autologous stem cell transplantation. Study context: Typical patient got roughly 5 ipilimumab doses and fewer than 10 nivolumab doses (median). Study observations and caveats: TCR repertoire, Treg phenotype and gut microbiota reportedly support more study of this approach.

V lost 0 bases to trimming and J lost 5 bases, with 8 bases between them. The CDR3 runs to 13 residues. Germline V CDR1 and CDR2: SGDLS, YYNGEE. Points on this clone: Its target is not known.

Sequenced by immunoSEQ multiplex PCR; TCRdb stores in-frame clones only, minus some. Found here are a few thousand clones, roughly three quarters of them singletons; the top ten hold 16%. This sequence joins TRBV9 and TRBJ1-2; perhaps TRBD1 as D (5 bases). Sequences were derived from PBMCs, sampled in a trial of ipilimumab plus nivolumab as post-transplant consolidation. This receptor was taken from a male donor with multiple myeloma. The CDR3 spells CASSVEEGYGYTF. In DNA form, the CDR3 reads TGTGCCAGCAGCGTAGAGGAGGGGTATGGCTACACCTTC.